Shown below are 32 T cell receptor beta chains from a single sample sequenced in a study of molecular identifiers for immune sequencing clone quantification listed by TCRdb under 2018. The library was made by PCR. The instrument was a NextSeq 500. The public reads were reanalyzed by TCRdb: fastp trimming at Q25, MiXCR alignment, in-frame beta chains only. When rows share a CDR3 protein, they turn into one entry using the most common DNA and genes. The table for this sample lists 460,000 or so distinct CDR3 sequences; about 26% of them were counted only once. Roughly 0.79% of the sample belongs to the ten largest clones. Sequenced: naive CD8+ T cells from blood, with Jurkat cell RNA spiked in. In the paper's terms, the cell subset or site label means: FACS-sorted CD8+CD4-CCR7+CD45RA+ naive T cells. These receptors all stem from a human donor in good health. Some libraries in this study had Jurkat cell RNA spiked in.

Comments on this clonotype: A read error is likely, as this CDR3 ends without the conserved phenylalanine or tryptophan. The rearrangement links TRBV6-1 to TRBJ2-7; a possible D gene is TRBD2 (6 bases). V gave up 4 bases and J gave up 1 base, with 17 bases separating them. The germline V gene encodes CDR1 MNHNS and CDR2 SASEGT. This CDR3 is built from 16 residues. CDR3: CASSGVGKGLSYEQYY. CDR3 DNA: TGTGCCAGCAGTGGAGTTGGGAAGGGACTTTCCTACGAGCAGTACTAC.

In this sample, this clonotype turned up once. V is TRBV19 and J is TRBJ1-2, with D hard to call. This CDR3 contains 14 residues. The V gene lost 4 bases and the J gene lost 6 bases, with 15 bases spanning the gap. Germline CDR1 reads LNHDA; CDR2 reads SQIVND (reference sequence). This CDR3 is CASSSGSPLHGYTF. In nucleotides, the CDR3 is TGTGCCAGTAGTAGCGGGAGCCCACTTCATGGCTACACCTTC.

This clonotype was seen at least ten times. The chain links TRBV7-9 to TRBJ2-7, with D possibly being TRBD1 or TRBD2 (6 bases each). Germline-derived CDR1 and CDR2 are SEHNR and FQNEAQ (reference sequence). V was shortened by 7 bases and J by 6 bases, with 19 bases between the two germline ends. The CDR3 has 14 amino acids. CDR3 nucleotides: TGTGCCAGCAAGCCCCTTTCCAGGGGAGGCGAGCAGTACTTC. Translation gives CASKPLSRGGEQYF.

V and J are TRBV5-4 and TRBJ2-1; 8 bases are a match to TRBD1. V lost 0 bases to trimming and J lost 5 bases; unmatched junction nucleotides: 4. The V gene's germline CDR1 is SGHNT and CDR2 YYREEE (reference sequence). This CDR3 is built from 15 residues. The CDR3 loop reads CASSLAGQVHNEQFF. As DNA, the CDR3 is TGTGCCAGCAGCTTGGCGGGACAGGTCCACAATGAGCAGTTCTTC.

This clonotype was seen ten or more times. The chain uses TRBV11-2 and TRBJ2-7, with D tentatively TRBD1 (6 bases). Germline lookup yields CDR1 SGHAT and CDR2 FQNNGV. V lost 3 bases and J lost 2, with 8 bases in between. This CDR3 spans 13 amino acids. This CDR3 reads CASSFGQPYEQYF. CDR3 in DNA: TGTGCCAGCAGCTTTGGACAGCCCTACGAGCAGTACTTC.

Here the CDR3 DNA reads TGTGCCAGCAGCTCGCCACGAACAGGGCCCTATGGCTACACCTTC. It yields the protein CASSSPRTGPYGYTF. The chain recombines TRBV7-9 with TRBJ1-2, with D possibly being TRBD1 (6 bases). V was clipped by 4 bases and J by 4 bases, with 16 bases between them. This CDR3 contains 15 residues. CDR1 and CDR2 from the germline V gene are SEHNR and FQNEAQ (reference sequence).

Details on this clonotype: A much larger clone sits a single nucleotide away, making a read error possible. The chain employs TRBV4-3 and TRBJ1-1, with a weak D call TRBD1 (5 bases). Per the germline V gene, CDR1 is LGHNA and CDR2 is YSLEER. This CDR3 is 15 amino acids long. In nucleotides, the CDR3 is TGCGCCAGCAGCCCGGGCTCCGGGGGGTACACTGAAGCTTCCTTT. The encoded protein is CASSPGSGGYTEASF.

With respect to this clonotype: A much larger clone sits a single nucleotide away, making a read error possible. The chain uses TRBV27 and TRBJ1-1; possible D gene TRBD1, 5 bases. This CDR3 comprises 14 residues. The V gene's germline CDR1 is MNHEY and CDR2 SMNVEV (reference sequence). Trimming took 5 bases from V and 6 from J, leaving 16 bases between them. CDR3 bases: TGTGCCAGCAGTCCCTGGGAGGGGCTGTCTGAAGCTTTCTTT. Translated: CASSPWEGLSEAFF.

This chain joins TRBV3-1 and TRBJ2-5; D is undetermined. This CDR3 region has 14 residues. V was shortened by 1 base and J by 0 bases, with 6 bases between the two germline ends. Germline V CDR1 and CDR2: LGHDT, YNNKEL (reference sequence). The CDR3 DNA reads as TGTGCCAGCAGCCAAGCCAGGAACCAAGAGACCCAGTACTTC. Encoded protein: CASSQARNQETQYF.

A few counts support this clonotype. The rearrangement links TRBV4-2 to TRBJ2-3; the D call may be TRBD1 or TRBD2 (5 bases each). Germline CDR1 reads LGHNA; CDR2 reads YNFKEQ. The ends were cut back, 1 base at V and 6 bases at J, with 23 bases in the middle. CDR3 length: 18 amino acids. The CDR3 loop is CASSQVGEGLGGIDTQYF. Here the CDR3 DNA reads TGTGCCAGCAGCCAAGTGGGTGAGGGGCTTGGGGGTATTGATACGCAGTATTTT.

This clonotype was counted a few times. This chain links TRBV20-1 with TRBJ2-7, with 9 bases matching TRBD1. V gave up 3 bases and J gave up 2 bases; unmatched junction bases: 8. CDR1 is DFQATT and CDR2 is SNEGSKA in the germline V gene (reference sequence). CDR3 length equals 15 residues. CDR3 nucleotides: TGCAGTGCTAGGGGTCAGGACAGGGGCGCCTACGAGCAGTACTTC. The encoded protein is CSARGQDRGAYEQYF.

The gene calls are TRBV11-3 and TRBJ1-5; TRBD1 might be the D (5 bases). Germline CDR1 SGHNT, CDR2 YENEEA. The CDR3 is 15 residues long. The V gene lost 5 bases and the J gene lost 7 bases, with 18 bases spanning the gap. CDR3 sequence: CASSPEGGDGQPQHF. DNA for the CDR3: TGTGCCAGCAGCCCCGAGGGAGGGGATGGGCAGCCCCAGCATTTT.

This clonotype has just a few counts. J is TRBJ2-2 and V is TRBV4-3; TRBD2 agrees at 10 bases. From germline, CDR1 is LGHNA and CDR2 YSLEER. The V segment lost 0 bases and the J segment 4 bases; nucleotides outside the gene matches: 8. This CDR3 has 18 residues. CDR3 sequence (DNA): TGCGCCAGCAGCCAAGAGTCAGCGGGGGGGCTTGGCACCGGGGAGCTGTTTTTT. Protein: CASSQESAGGLGTGELFF.

V and J are TRBV12-3 or TRBV12-4 and TRBJ2-6; a possible D gene is TRBD1 (6 bases). Trimming removed 3 bases at V and 2 bases at J, with 8 bases between. The CDR3 consists of 15 residues. CDR3 amino acids: CASSFYRAGANVLTF. The CDR3 region has the DNA TGTGCCAGCAGTTTCTACAGGGCTGGGGCCAACGTCCTGACTTTC.

A remark on this clonotype: This sequence may be a read error, since a much larger clone differs from it by one base. The chain couples TRBV6-2 or TRBV6-3 to TRBJ2-3; 9 positions agree with TRBD2. This CDR3 comprises 13 residues. The germline V gene has CDR1 MNHEY and CDR2 SVGEGT. The CDR3 DNA follows: TGTGCCGGCAGTTTAGCGGGGGAAGTCACGCAGTATTTT. Its translation: CAGSLAGEVTQYF.

Ten or more counts support this clonotype. The V gene is TRBV4-3, the J gene TRBJ2-3; D may be TRBD2 (6 bases). The CDR3 is made up of 19 amino acids. Trimming pared 0 bases from V and 0 bases from J, leaving 19 bases between. The germline V gene encodes CDR1 LGHNA and CDR2 YSLEER. In nucleotides, the CDR3 is TGCGCCAGCAGCCAAGATCGGGGGTTAGCGGCGCTAAGCACAGATACGCAGTATTTT. Translated, it gives CASSQDRGLAALSTDTQYF.

This clonotype was seen only a few times. At one end, the junction sequence differs from germline, possibly due to a read error. The CDR3 region has the DNA TGTGCCAGCAGAGCCACCGGGACTAGCTCTAGGAACATCGGGGAGCTGTTTTTT. Translated: CASRATGTSSRNIGELFF. The rearrangement uses TRBV7-9 and TRBJ2-2; 9 nucleotides line up with TRBD2. The CDR3 sequence is 18 residues long. The germline V gene encodes CDR1 SEHNR and CDR2 FQNEAQ (reference sequence).

V usage is TRBV30 and J usage is TRBJ1-1; D perhaps matches TRBD1 (6 bases). Germline V gives CDR1 GTSNPN, CDR2 SVGIG (reference sequence). Between the trimmed V and J ends, which lost 2 bases and 3 bases, there was a span of 13 bases. CDR3 length: 14 amino acids. The CDR3 spells CAWSQQGWYTEAFF. As DNA, the CDR3 is TGTGCCTGGAGTCAACAGGGATGGTACACTGAAGCTTTCTTT.

This clonotype was detected a few times. The rearrangement uses TRBV30 and TRBJ2-7; TRBD1 aligns across 10 bases. Germline CDR1 reads GTSNPN; CDR2 reads SVGIG (reference sequence). The CDR3 covers 13 residues. Trimming removed 0 bases from V and 6 bases from J; junction bases left unmatched: 2. DNA for the CDR3: TGTGCCTGGAGTGTCGGGACAGGGGTCGAGCAGTACTTC. Encoded protein: CAWSVGTGVEQYF.

The chain has TRBV24-1 and TRBJ2-1; the D gene is possibly TRBD1 (5 bases). The CDR3 is made up of 14 amino acids. Trimming stripped 3 bases from V and 3 bases from J, with 8 bases between. Germline V gene data show CDR1 as KGHDR and CDR2 as SFDVKD. The CDR3 loop is CATSDTTDYNEQFF. The CDR3 nucleotides read TGTGCCACCAGTGATACGACAGACTACAATGAGCAGTTCTTC.

This clonotype was seen only a few times. The chain is built from TRBV28 and TRBJ2-4; D is unclear. The CDR3 length is 16 residues. Per the germline V gene, CDR1 is MDHEN and CDR2 is SYDVKM. Between the trimmed V and J ends, which lost 4 bases and 1 base, there was a span of 14 bases. The CDR3 loop is CASSSTPNFAKNIQYF. The CDR3 region has the DNA TGTGCCAGCAGTTCAACCCCAAATTTTGCCAAAAACATTCAGTACTTC.

The chain employs TRBV19 and TRBJ2-7; D is perhaps TRBD2 (6 bases). The V gene lost 4 bases and the J gene lost 3 bases, with 19 bases spanning the gap. This CDR3 spans 16 amino acids. CDR1 and CDR2 from the germline V gene are LNHDA and SQIVND (reference sequence). CDR3 sequence reads: CASSTTGVKGFYEQYF. The CDR3 nucleotides are TGTGCCAGTAGTACGACGGGGGTTAAGGGCTTCTACGAGCAGTACTTC.

The rearrangement joins TRBV20-1 to TRBJ2-1; D might be TRBD1 (5 bases). CDR1 and CDR2 from the germline V gene are DFQATT and SNEGSKA (reference sequence). V was clipped by 1 base and J by 5 bases, with 9 bases between them. This CDR3 has 13 residues. As DNA, the CDR3 is TGCAGTGCTAGAGGAGTGGGGCACAATGAGCAGTTCTTC. It yields the protein CSARGVGHNEQFF.

J is TRBJ2-7 and V is TRBV10-3, with 9 bases lining up with TRBD2. The CDR3 totals 14 residues. CDR1 is ENHRY, CDR2 SYGVKD, per germline. V lost 5 bases and J lost 6; bases outside the gene matches: 8. The CDR3 DNA sequence: TGTGCCATCAGTCCCGGGACTAGCCTCAGCGAGCAGTACTTC. Translation gives CAISPGTSLSEQYF.

As to this clonotype: As the CDR3 is not closed by the conserved phenylalanine or tryptophan, this likely results from a read error. This chain joins TRBV10-3 and TRBJ2-3; D possibly corresponds to TRBD1 (6 bases). The CDR3 sequence is 15 residues long. Germline V CDR1 and CDR2: ENHRY, SYGVKD. V was clipped by 4 bases and J by 0 bases, with 11 bases between them. In DNA form, the CDR3 reads TGTGCCATCAGTGCCGGACAGTCTAGCACAGATACGCAGTATTCT. It translates to CAISAGQSSTDTQYS.

The chain combines TRBV10-3 with TRBJ2-1; TRBD2 is a possible D gene (6 bases). Germline CDR1 reads ENHRY; CDR2 reads SYGVKD. Trimming pared 8 bases from V and 8 bases from J, leaving 13 bases between. This CDR3 contains 12 residues. In DNA, the CDR3 is TGTGCCATCGGGGGGTCGGTCGATGAGCAGTTCTTC. Its translation: CAIGGSVDEQFF.

V usage is TRBV9 and J usage is TRBJ1-1, with D hard to call. Per the germline V gene, CDR1 is SGDLS and CDR2 is YYNGEE. V shed 7 bases and J shed 3 bases, with 19 bases lying between them. CDR3 length: 15 residues. Here the CDR3 reads CASGPLPALDTEAFF. The DNA of the CDR3 is TGTGCCAGCGGCCCTCTTCCCGCGTTGGACACTGAAGCTTTCTTT.

This clonotype was seen more than once but under ten times. This chain connects TRBV5-1 to TRBJ2-7, with D perhaps matching TRBD1 (5 bases). The CDR3 runs 15 residues. V lost 0 bases, J lost 7 bases, and 17 bases lay in between. Germline V gene sequence: CDR1 SGHRS, CDR2 YFSETQ. CDR3 in DNA: TGCGCCAGCAGCTTGGGTGCTCAGGGAATTAGAGAGCAGTACTTC. It specifies CASSLGAQGIREQYF.

The chain couples TRBV20-1 to TRBJ2-3; 10 nucleotides match TRBD2. The CDR3 spans 13 residues. J gave up 2 bases and V 6 bases, and 2 bases lay outside the gene matches. In germline, CDR1 is DFQATT, CDR2 SNEGSKA (reference sequence). The CDR3 sequence: CSATSGITDTQYF. In nucleotides, the CDR3 is TGCAGTGCCACTAGCGGGATCACAGATACGCAGTATTTT.

In this sample, this clonotype turned up many times. Here the CDR3 reads CASSPRDNSNQPQHF. CDR3 in DNA: TGTGCCAGCTCACCACGGGACAATAGCAATCAGCCCCAGCATTTT. This chain links TRBV18 with TRBJ1-5; D is perhaps TRBD1 (6 bases). Germline V gives CDR1 KGHSH, CDR2 LQKENI. Trimming removed 1 base from V and 0 bases from J, with 7 bases in between. CDR3 length equals 15 residues.

J is TRBJ2-3 and V is TRBV20-1; 7 nucleotides match TRBD2. The V and J ends lost 6 bases and 4 bases, in that order; junction bases with no gene match: 10. CDR1 and CDR2 (germline): DFQATT, SNEGSKA (reference sequence). The CDR3 loop spans 14 amino acids. CDR3 sequence: CSAWMAGDPDTQYF. CDR3 nucleotide sequence: TGCAGTGCCTGGATGGCGGGAGACCCAGATACGCAGTATTTT.

Regarding this clonotype: This could be a read error, since a much larger clone is one nucleotide away. The CDR3 does not end in the conserved phenylalanine or tryptophan, so this is likely a read error. V gene TRBV5-6 combines with J gene TRBJ1-6; D is possibly TRBD1 (6 bases). V lost 1 base and J lost 4, with 9 bases in between. CDR1 is SGHDT and CDR2 is YYEEEE in the germline V gene. The CDR3 runs 15 residues. Here the CDR3 DNA reads TGTGCCAGCAGCTTGACCAGGGGATATAATTCACCCCTCCACTCT. It translates to CASSLTRGYNSPLHS.